This entry lists 3 T cell receptor beta chains sequenced from one sample in a study of CD8 T cells in ankylosing spondylitis. TCRdb itself ran the 5' RACE reads through MiXCR, one entry per CDR3 protein. Of more than 150,000 distinct CDR3 sequences detected, roughly 18% appear once; the ten largest clones hold 4.3%. The sample was blood, either unsorted or a sorted T cell fraction (not recorded which). The source of these receptors is a male donor between 5 and 35 years old with ankylosing spondylitis or in good health (not recorded which).

The rearrangement uses TRBV4-1 and TRBJ2-1; D call uncertain. The CDR3 runs 15 residues. Germline CDR1 and CDR2: MGHRA and YSYEKL. V lost 1 base, J lost 2 bases, and 9 bases lay in between. In nucleotides, the CDR3 is TGCGCCAGCAGCCAAGTCCGTGTAACCTACAATGAGCAGTTCTTC. It codes for CASSQVRVTYNEQFF.

This clonotype occurred many times. The CDR3 loop is CSVEEGETQYF. The CDR3 nucleotides are TGCAGCGTTGAGGAGGGAGAGACCCAGTACTTC. The rearrangement joins TRBV29-1 to TRBJ2-5; the D gene is possibly TRBD2 (6 bases). This CDR3 is 11 amino acids long. CDR1 is SQVTM, CDR2 ANQGSEA, per germline. Between the trimmed V and J ends, which lost 3 bases and 4 bases, there was a span of 6 bases.

This clonotype was seen ten or more times. The rearrangement joins TRBV6-1 to TRBJ2-7; 9 bases are shared with TRBD1. CDR3 length: 14 amino acids. Trimming took 8 bases from V and 3 from J; bases not matched to a gene: 8. Germline V CDR1 and CDR2: MNHNS, SASEGT. The CDR3 loop reads CASERGQGDYEQYV. The CDR3 region has the DNA TGTGCCAGCGAGCGGGGACAGGGCGACTACGAGCAGTACGTC.